This T cell receptor beta chain was obtained from a study of T cell responses to AZD1222 COVID-19 vaccine. Study observations and caveats: Donors were mostly white British, more females; clonal diversity possibly underestimated.

TCRdb keeps only in-frame clones here, not all; method: immunoSEQ multiplex PCR. The sample has 150,000 to 200,000 clones, roughly nine tenths seen once. CDR3 length: 13 residues. Germline CDR1 is MDHEN and CDR2 is SYDVKM. Deletions cut 6 bases from V and 0 bases from J, with 6 bases between. On this clone: The antigen remains undetermined.

The genes are TRBV28 and TRBJ1-5; weak D call: TRBD1 (5 bases). The sequencing here drew on peripheral blood, taken on day 0 of MenACWY control vaccination. The TCR sequence derives from an adult in good health. The CDR3 reads CASRGDSNQPQHF. The CDR3, as DNA: TGTGCCAGCAGAGGGGATAGCAATCAGCCCCAGCATTTT.